The 32 T cell receptor beta chains presented below share a single source sample, sequenced in a study of cytomegalovirus exposure and HLA in healthy donors. 60 Vbeta and 13 Jbeta primers were used in PCR. The repertoire was sequenced with immunoSEQ multiplex PCR; TCRdb's copy has only in-frame clones and lacks some. The sample lists just over 150,000 clones, around 76% seen once, with roughly 2% in the top ten. Sequences were obtained from PBMCs. Receptors were obtained from a female donor in good health and CMV-seronegative.

The genes are TRBV2 and TRBJ1-2; TRBD1 aligns across 9 bases. The germline V gene has CDR1 SNHLY and CDR2 FYNNEI. V lost 5 bases and J lost 1; bases outside the gene matches: 5. The CDR3 has 15 residues. The CDR3 DNA is TGTGCCAGCAGTACGGGACAGGGTTTTAACTATGGCTACACCTTC. This translates into CASSTGQGFNYGYTF.

The chain is built from TRBV7-8 and TRBJ2-5; D may be TRBD2 (5 bases). CDR1 and CDR2 (germline): SGHVS, FQNEAQ. Between the trimmed V and J ends, which lost 3 bases and 4 bases, there was a span of 12 bases. The CDR3 runs 14 residues. The chain's CDR3 is CASSFLGVGETQYF. The CDR3 nucleotides read TGTGCCAGCAGCTTTTTGGGAGTAGGAGAGACCCAGTACTTC.

The rearrangement joins TRBV6-5 to TRBJ2-3; TRBD2 agrees at 8 bases. The germline gives CDR1 MNHEY, CDR2 SVGAGI. J lost 0 bases, V lost 6 bases, and 5 bases had no gene match. This CDR3 region has 15 residues. The CDR3 sequence is CASRLSGASTDTQYF. For the CDR3, the DNA is TGTGCCAGCAGACTTAGCGGGGCTAGCACAGATACGCAGTATTTT.

The chain combines TRBV27 with TRBJ2-5, with TRBD1 matching over 7 bases. This CDR3 is 13 amino acids long. Germline assignment: CDR1 MNHEY and CDR2 SMNVEV (reference sequence). After removal of 5 bases from V and 5 bases from J, the junction contained 5 bases not matched to a gene. CDR3 sequence reads: CASSGQVGETQYF. CDR3 nucleotide sequence: TGTGCCAGCAGTGGACAGGTGGGGGAGACCCAGTACTTC.

This sequence joins TRBV29-1 and TRBJ2-7, with 7 bases lining up with TRBD1. The CDR3 totals 10 residues. Germline V gene sequence: CDR1 SQVTM, CDR2 ANQGSEA. V lost 6 bases, J lost 13 bases, and 9 bases stayed unmatched. The CDR3 is CSVFRDRTYF. In DNA, the CDR3 is TGCAGCGTCTTCCGGGACAGAACCTACTTC.

The chain uses TRBV6-1 and TRBJ2-7, with a weak D call TRBD1 (8 bases). Looked up from germline, CDR1 is MNHNS and CDR2 is SASEGT. With 6 bases removed from V and 3 bases from J, the gap between germline ends came to 18 bases. There are 15 residues in the CDR3. The CDR3 bases are TGTGCCAGCAGGAGGGGGGGGACAGGAGGCTACGAGCAGTACTTC. Translation gives CASRRGGTGGYEQYF.

With regard to this clone: The same CDR3 also results from other DNA sequences found in this sample. The chain recombines TRBV5-1 with TRBJ1-5; TRBD1 agrees at 9 bases. The CDR3 totals 17 residues. Unmatched junction bases numbered 6, after V lost 2 bases and J lost 0 bases. In germline, CDR1 is SGHRS, CDR2 YFSETQ. As DNA, the CDR3 is TGCGCCAGCAGCTTAGGACAGGGGTCTTATAGCAATCAGCCCCAGCATTTT. This encodes CASSLGQGSYSNQPQHF.

Concerning this clone itself: The junction departs from the called germline gene at one end, perhaps through a read error. The CDR3 DNA is TGTGCCAGCAGCCTAGCGGACAGGGTGAGGGAGCAGTACTTC. Translating it yields CASSLADRVREQYF. V is TRBV7-2 and J is TRBJ2-7, with D tentatively TRBD1 (8 bases). The CDR3 runs 14 residues. Germline V gene sequence: CDR1 SGHTA, CDR2 FQGNSA.

The chain carries TRBV7-9 and TRBJ2-4; 9 bases are shared with TRBD2. J lost 9 bases, V lost 3 bases, and 9 bases had no gene match. This CDR3 comprises 15 residues. Per the germline V gene, CDR1 is SEHNR and CDR2 is FQNEAQ (reference sequence). CDR3 sequence (DNA): TGTGCCAGCAGCTTCCCTAGCGGGAAAGGGGGCATTCAGTACTTC. Its translation: CASSFPSGKGGIQYF.

This sequence joins TRBV7-2 and TRBJ1-5; no reliable D call. Germline CDR1 SGHTA, CDR2 FQGNSA. The CDR3 is 16 amino acids. V was cut by 0 bases and J by 4 bases, with 13 bases left in between. The CDR3 here is CASSLAGFSGNQPQHF. The CDR3 DNA reads as TGTGCCAGCAGCTTAGCTGGTTTTTCGGGGAATCAGCCCCAGCATTTT. The variable domain in full, completed from reference TRBV7-2 and TRBJ1-5, reads GAGVSQSPSNKVTEKGKDVELRCDPISGHTALYWYRQSLGQGLEFLIYFQGNSAPDKSGLPSDRFSAERTGGSVSTLTIQRTQQEDSAVYLCASSLAGFSGNQPQHFGDGTRLSIL.

The chain employs TRBV5-5 and TRBJ1-1, with D uncertain. From germline, CDR1 is SGHKS and CDR2 YYEKEE (reference sequence). Trimming took 1 base from V and 5 from J, leaving 12 bases between them. This CDR3 is 14 amino acids long. CDR3 DNA sequence: TGTGCCAGCAGCTTGTGGGCCGGGGATACTGAAGCTTTCTTT. Protein product: CASSLWAGDTEAFF. The variable domain in full, with the rest retrieved from reference TRBV5-5 and TRBJ1-1, is DAGVTQSPTHLIKTRGQQVTLRCSPISGHKSVSWYQQVLGQGPQFIFQYYEKEERGRGNFPDRFSARQFPNYSSELNVNALLLGDSALYLCASSLWAGDTEAFFGQGTRLTVV.

V and J are TRBV2 and TRBJ1-3; D gene unclear. Looked up from germline, CDR1 is SNHLY and CDR2 is FYNNEI. V lost 5 bases and J 4 bases, leaving 9 bases between the germline ends. The CDR3 covers 13 residues. The CDR3 nucleotides read TGTGCCAGCAGTTCCGAGATCGGAAACACCATATATTTT. It yields the protein CASSSEIGNTIYF.

The V and J genes are TRBV13 and TRBJ1-5; 9 bases agree with TRBD1. The V and J ends lost 5 bases and 2 bases, in that order; junction bases with no gene match: 4. The germline gives CDR1 PRHDT, CDR2 FYEKMQ (reference sequence). The CDR3 is 15 residues long. CDR3 nucleotide sequence: TGTGCCAGCAGCCCGGGACAGGGTCGCAATCAGCCCCAGCATTTT. This codes for CASSPGQGRNQPQHF.

V is TRBV19 and J is TRBJ1-6; D may be TRBD1 (6 bases). V shed 4 bases and J shed 2 bases, with 15 bases lying between them. The CDR3 totals 17 residues. The germline V gene has CDR1 LNHDA and CDR2 SQIVND (reference sequence). The CDR3 protein is CASSKNWGGTYNSPLHF. The DNA for the CDR3 is TGTGCCAGTAGTAAAAATTGGGGGGGCACCTATAATTCACCCCTCCACTTT.

This clone was observed a single time. The chain links TRBV6-5 to TRBJ2-7; tentatively, D is TRBD2 (6 bases). The V and J ends lost 2 bases and 2 bases respectively, with 10 bases between them. Germline CDR1 is MNHEY and CDR2 is SVGAGI. The CDR3 is 14 residues long. CDR3 coding DNA: TGTGCCAGCAGTTACGGAGGGACCGCCTACGAGCAGTACTTC. It specifies CASSYGGTAYEQYF.

The J gene is TRBJ1-2, the V gene TRBV6-1, with D maybe TRBD1 (6 bases). The CDR3 is 13 amino acids. Germline lookup yields CDR1 MNHNS and CDR2 SASEGT. V lost 2 bases and J 2 bases, leaving 6 bases between the germline ends. The CDR3, as DNA: TGTGCCAGCAGTGAACAGGGGAACTATGGCTACACCTTC. As protein: CASSEQGNYGYTF.

In this sample, this clone turned up once. This chain links TRBV11-2 with TRBJ1-3; unclear D gene. The CDR3 runs 13 residues. V lost 4 bases to trimming and J lost 4 bases, with 8 bases between them. CDR1 and CDR2 from the germline V gene are SGHAT and FQNNGV. CDR3 amino acids: CASSSGLGNTIYF. The CDR3, as DNA: TGTGCCAGCAGCTCCGGACTGGGAAACACCATATATTTT.

The CDR3 spells CASSYSPGVNTDTQYF. CDR3 DNA sequence: TGTGCCAGCAGTTACTCCCCGGGGGTAAACACAGATACGCAGTATTTT. The J gene is TRBJ2-3, the V gene TRBV6-5, with D maybe TRBD2 (6 bases). CDR1 is MNHEY and CDR2 is SVGAGI in the germline V gene. V lost 0 bases to trimming and J lost 2 bases, with 12 bases between them. This CDR3 is 16 amino acids long.

V gene TRBV6-5 combines with J gene TRBJ1-2; TRBD1 matches at 12 bases. CDR3 length equals 15 residues. Looked up from germline, CDR1 is MNHEY and CDR2 is SVGAGI. V trimming: 2 bases; J trimming: 8 bases; junction bases outside the gene matches: 6. The CDR3 bases are TGTGCCAGCAGTTACCGGGACAGGGGGCCATACGGCTACACCTTC. Its translation is CASSYRDRGPYGYTF.

This clone has just one count. The chain recombines TRBV5-1 with TRBJ2-1, with 9 bases matching TRBD2. The CDR3 runs to 15 residues. V trimming: 0 bases; J trimming: 16 bases; junction bases outside the gene matches: 14. Per germline, CDR1 SGHRS and CDR2 YFSETQ. The DNA for the CDR3 is TGCGCCAGCAGCTTGGCGGCCGCGGGGGGGTACGATCACTTCTTC. As protein: CASSLAAAGGYDHFF.

This clone appeared once. The V call is TRBV5-1, the J call TRBJ2-7, with D possibly being TRBD2 (5 bases). V was trimmed by 0 bases and J by 1 base, leaving 8 bases between them. The V gene's germline CDR1 is SGHRS and CDR2 YFSETQ. CDR3 length: 14 residues. The CDR3 coding sequence is TGCGCCAGCAGCTTGGGTCCGGGATCCTACGAGCAGTACTTC. Residues: CASSLGPGSYEQYF.

The chain joins TRBV5-1 to TRBJ1-2; a possible D gene is TRBD1 (5 bases). The CDR3 sequence is 14 residues long. Trimming cost V 0 bases and J 4 bases, with 10 bases left between them. The V gene's germline CDR1 is SGHRS and CDR2 YFSETQ. The CDR3 DNA sequence: TGCGCCAGCAGCTTGGACAGGAGCGCCTATGGCTACACCTTC. Amino acids: CASSLDRSAYGYTF.

The chain uses TRBV2 and TRBJ1-1; no clear D. The CDR3 runs 12 residues. Trimming took 4 bases from V and 6 from J, leaving 9 bases between them. CDR1 is SNHLY and CDR2 is FYNNEI in the germline V gene. The CDR3 DNA reads as TGTGCCAGCAGTGTAGGCGGTCCTGAAGCTTTCTTT. This encodes CASSVGGPEAFF.

The V call is TRBV19, the J call TRBJ2-2; D is possibly TRBD1 (8 bases). This CDR3 has 14 amino acids. Germline V CDR1 and CDR2: LNHDA, SQIVND (reference sequence). V was shortened by 2 bases and J by 6 bases, with 10 bases between the two germline ends. The CDR3 spells CASSITGGAGELFF. For the CDR3, the DNA is TGTGCCAGTAGTATAACAGGGGGGGCCGGGGAGCTGTTTTTT.

A single count supports this clone. The chain joins TRBV4-1 to TRBJ2-7; tentative D call: TRBD1 (6 bases). CDR3 size: 13 residues. V shed 4 bases and J shed 2 bases, with 9 bases lying between them. CDR1 is MGHRA and CDR2 is YSYEKL in the germline V gene. The CDR3 DNA reads as TGCGCCAGCAGCCTCAGGACAGCCTACGAGCAGTACTTC. Its protein product is CASSLRTAYEQYF.

The rearrangement joins TRBV7-9 to TRBJ1-1, with a possible D match to TRBD1 (5 bases). The CDR3 extends over 19 amino acids. Deletions cut 6 bases from V and 3 bases from J, with 29 bases between. The germline V gene has CDR1 SEHNR and CDR2 FQNEAQ (reference sequence). The CDR3 loop is CASRGGIRTLLGQYTEAFF. The CDR3 coding sequence is TGTGCCAGCAGGGGGGGGATCCGAACACTTTTAGGGCAATACACTGAAGCTTTCTTT.

The chain couples TRBV5-1 to TRBJ1-1, with 8 bases that match TRBD1. This CDR3 is built from 19 residues. Germline values: CDR1 SGHRS, CDR2 YFSETQ. The V gene end was trimmed by 4 bases and the J gene end by 0 bases; junction bases not matched to a gene: 17. The CDR3 protein is CASSPGQGSGVNVNTEAFF. The CDR3 DNA is TGCGCCAGCAGCCCAGGACAGGGTTCCGGGGTAAATGTGAACACTGAAGCTTTCTTT.

The gene calls are TRBV6-5 and TRBJ1-2; 10 bases agree with TRBD1. Germline V lookup: CDR1 MNHEY, CDR2 SVGAGI. The ends lost 6 bases at V and 6 bases at J; junction bases unmatched: 10. The CDR3 sequence is 15 residues long. Here the CDR3 DNA reads TGTGCCAGCAGCGACCCGGGGACAGGGGTGAATGGCTACACCTTC. Amino acids: CASSDPGTGVNGYTF.

This clone was counted between two and nine times. V is TRBV18 and J is TRBJ2-7, with 9 nucleotides matching TRBD1. Germline V gene data show CDR1 as KGHSH and CDR2 as LQKENI. V was clipped by 6 bases and J by 3 bases; unmatched bases: 6. This CDR3 has 14 residues. The CDR3 protein is CASSRDRVNYEQYF. The CDR3 DNA sequence: TGTGCCAGCTCTCGGGACAGGGTCAACTACGAGCAGTACTTC.

This chain uses TRBV19 with TRBJ1-1, with 12 positions matching TRBD1. Losses at the gene ends were 1 base for V and 1 base for J; bases not matched to a gene: 4. The CDR3 covers 17 residues. CDR1 is LNHDA and CDR2 is SQIVND in the germline V gene (reference sequence). The CDR3 DNA reads as TGTGCCAGTAGTATAGGTGGGACAGGGGGCCGGAACACTGAAGCTTTCTTT. This encodes CASSIGGTGGRNTEAFF.

This clone was seen a handful of times. In nucleotides, the CDR3 is TGTGCCAGCAGCTTAGGACTAGCGGGGAAGTACAATGAGCAGTTCTTC. This gives the protein CASSLGLAGKYNEQFF. The chain uses TRBV11-2 and TRBJ2-1; TRBD2 matches at 11 bases. Germline V gives CDR1 SGHAT, CDR2 FQNNGV. The CDR3 consists of 16 residues. Losses at the gene ends were 1 base for V and 4 bases for J; bases not matched to a gene: 3. The full variable domain, with the rest looked up from reference TRBV11-2 and TRBJ2-1, is EAGVAQSPRYKIIEKRQSVAFWCNPISGHATLYWYQQILGQGPKLLIQFQNNGVVDDSQLPKDRFSAERLKGVDSTLKIQPAKLEDSAVYLCASSLGLAGKYNEQFFGPGTRLTVL.

The rearrangement uses TRBV30 and TRBJ1-4; D possibly corresponds to TRBD1 (5 bases). The germline CDR1 and CDR2 sequences are GTSNPN and SVGIG (reference sequence). V was cut by 7 bases and J by 8 bases, with 20 bases left in between. CDR3 length: 14 amino acids. CDR3 in amino acids: CASTQGLGGEKLFF. The CDR3 DNA is TGTGCCTCGACTCAAGGGCTGGGGGGAGAAAAACTGTTTTTT.